Detailed here is one T cell receptor beta chain. Its recognized antigen is unknown. Nothing much larger sits one base from this clone, and base qualities are not available. The sample is drawn from a study of blood T cell repertoires in COVID-19 (dated by TCRdb to the early 2020s). Broadly, across the study: Samples covering the acute and convalescent phases of COVID-19 were provided by collaborators in the United States, Italy and Spain. The prospective study material was composed of cDNA or gDNA derived from T cells, B-cell-depleted T cells, or PBMCs. Subjects who had been exposed to COVID-19, were actively infected with it, or had recovered from it provided the deeply sampled blood TCRbeta repertoires that made up the dataset. A freely available public database, intended as a resource for researchers studying the immune response to SARS-CoV-2, is where the repertoires were released. Samples were obtained from the ongoing ImmuneRACE study (first 160 participants) and from some 1,200 subjects provided by 6 global collaborators. Sample metadata almost always included a de-identified subject ID, COVID-19 status, age in years and sex. HLA class I and class II types, where available, came from metadata supplied by the sample provider rather than from assay-based typing. The paper as a whole reports these results and caveats: The quantity of clinical and demographic metadata differed by source and by participant and was supplied without curation.

According to the germline V gene, CDR1 reads KGHSH and CDR2 reads LQKENI. V drops 5 bases and J drops 8 bases, leaving 19 bases in between. The CDR3 has 15 amino acids, counting the end cysteine and phenylalanine. The sequence is cut down to CDR3 DNA, 45 bases in frame from base 1. TCRbeta CDR3 regions were amplified from genomic DNA by means of the immunoSEQ Assay, a bias-controlled multiplex PCR. On the authors' methods: The number of nucleated cells in each sample was estimated from the amplification of reference gene primers within the assay. To quantify the absolute abundance of each unique TCRbeta CDR3 rearrangement, sequence reads were collapsed and filtered. Productive Simpson clonality was computed per sample as the square root of Simpson's diversity index over productive rearrangements. What TCRdb holds here is the immuneACCESS table cut down to in-frame rearrangements. Part of the clones is not present; checked against another copy, under half of the missing clones reflect an unresolved V gene, and the others are unexplained. The DNA was the basis for D and trimming; V, J and clone size are from that table. The sample table shows 300,000 to 350,000 clones, and approximately 82% are seen once. The ten largest clonotypes hold 3% of the sample.

Each collaborating institution followed its own protocols to collect whole blood in K2EDTA tubes. For TCRbeta analysis, collaborators shipped samples as frozen whole blood, isolated PBMCs, or DNA extracted from either of those sample types. The specimen sequenced was peripheral blood. The receptor was isolated from a man in his thirties or forties with active or convalescent COVID-19. The chain couples TRBV18 to TRBJ2-4, and possibly TRBD2, on 7 matching bases. CDR3 loop: CASSSSRGGGDIQYF. DNA sequence: TGTGCCAGCTCATCCTCCCGTGGAGGGGGGGACATTCAGTACTTC.